The source of this TCR beta chain is a study of T cell repertoires in breast cancer. Across the study: Tumors, lymph nodes and blood came from breast cancer patients, plus healthy blood.

This clonotype has just a few counts. Its antigen is still unknown. V was trimmed by 2 bases and J by 6 bases, leaving 9 bases between them. Germline V gene sequence: CDR1 MRHNA, CDR2 SNTAGT. The CDR3 is 13 amino acids. A second nested PCR with blocking oligonucleotides suppressed unpaired genes. Each CDR3 protein is one row after TCRdb ran MiXCR on the emulsion pairing reads. The sample yields roughly 40,000 distinct CDR3 sequences, 45% seen once. An expanded emulsion RT-PCR with primers for all TCR V genes paired CD8+ T cell chains. Study-level findings and limits: Tumor-involved sentinel lymph nodes shared about fourfold more TCRs with matched tumors than tumor-free nodes (about 7.7% versus 2%). Seven or more patient tumors shared 20 or so TCR pairs rarely seen in control blood.

The specimen sequenced was CD8+ T cells. This sequence originates from a pool of human donors with breast cancer or a healthy control (not recorded which). The rearrangement links TRBV6-4 to TRBJ2-3; D gene uncertain. The CDR3 region has the DNA TGTGCCAGCAGTGACCAAGAGACGGATACGCAGTATTTT. It specifies CASSDQETDTQYF.